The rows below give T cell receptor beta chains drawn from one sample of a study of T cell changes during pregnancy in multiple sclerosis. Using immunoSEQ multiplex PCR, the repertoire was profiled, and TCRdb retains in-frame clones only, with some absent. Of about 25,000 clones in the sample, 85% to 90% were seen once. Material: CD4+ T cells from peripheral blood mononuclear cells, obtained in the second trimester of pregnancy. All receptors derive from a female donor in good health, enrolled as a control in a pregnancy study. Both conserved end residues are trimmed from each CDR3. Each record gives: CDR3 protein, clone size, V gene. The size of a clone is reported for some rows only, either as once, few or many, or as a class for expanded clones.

CDR3 protein: ATHDRGGPTTEAF; clone size: once; V gene: TRBV19
CDR3 protein: ATGQGGKSRHEAF; clone size: few; V gene: TRBV28
CDR3 protein: ATSRVLRDRDGYT; clone size: NA; V gene: TRBV15
CDR3 protein: ASSRPGGIPEETQY; clone size: NA; V gene: TRBV5-4
CDR3 protein: ASSPDRTDEAF; clone size: few; V gene: TRBV5-1
CDR3 protein: ASSRDRAYNSPLH; clone size: NA; V gene: TRBV6-5
CDR3 protein: ASSLGRGQGASYGYT; clone size: NA; V gene: TRBV5-1
CDR3 protein: ASSLLLARETQY; clone size: NA; V gene: TRBV7-2
CDR3 protein: ASSQLARTSPETQY; clone size: once; V gene: TRBV4-1
CDR3 protein: ASLASGGASNPDTQY; clone size: NA; V gene: TRBV2
CDR3 protein: ASSLAGAGNTIY; clone size: NA; V gene: TRBV5-5
CDR3 protein: AILGRLGEKLF; clone size: NA; V gene: TRBV6-1
CDR3 protein: ASGLVSGTGYEQY; clone size: NA; V gene: TRBV12-5
CDR3 protein: ASSLAGDSNSPLH; clone size: medium-sized; V gene: TRBV5-4
CDR3 protein: ASGLDRGSTDTQY; clone size: NA; V gene: TRBV12-5
CDR3 protein: ASSPGLGYEQY; clone size: NA; V gene: TRBV28
CDR3 protein: AISEFPPGAINEKLF; clone size: NA; V gene: TRBV10-3
CDR3 protein: ASSLVGSNSPLH; clone size: NA; V gene: TRBV7-2
CDR3 protein: ASSQTGVKTLSRPGNTIY; clone size: once; V gene: TRBV14
CDR3 protein: SVVTGGGNTIY; clone size: once; V gene: TRBV29-1
CDR3 protein: ASSSITGTDTQY; clone size: NA; V gene: TRBV5-5
CDR3 protein: ASSQDLEREIDTQY; clone size: once; V gene: TRBV14
CDR3 protein: ASRSGGGWQETQY; clone size: once; V gene: TRBV19
CDR3 protein: ASSLVGGTSGSPYEQY; clone size: NA; V gene: TRBV7-6
CDR3 protein: ASSASTATNEKLF; clone size: NA; V gene: TRBV5-4
CDR3 protein: ASSPADGGYMNTEAF; clone size: NA; V gene: TRBV5-5
CDR3 protein: ASGPGQAHSGELF; clone size: NA; V gene: TRBV12-5
CDR3 protein: ASSSQGGTEAF; clone size: once; V gene: TRBV7-2
CDR3 protein: ASSRYLSVEGTEAF; clone size: NA; V gene: TRBV4-3
CDR3 protein: SVEGMPGLAGVYDEQF; clone size: NA; V gene: TRBV29-1
CDR3 protein: ASSSRQTSGANVLT; clone size: NA; V gene: TRBV7-3
CDR3 protein: ASSSGVNYGYT; clone size: few; V gene: TRBV6-5
CDR3 protein: ASGTGATDTQY; clone size: NA; V gene: TRBV7-3
CDR3 protein: ASSLSTGGYGYT; clone size: NA; V gene: TRBV7-2
CDR3 protein: ASSSSDSGDYEQY; clone size: NA; V gene: TRBV11-2
CDR3 protein: ASKPPRGQSYTEAF; clone size: NA; V gene: TRBV28
CDR3 protein: ASSIQRGSTDTQY; clone size: NA; V gene: TRBV19
CDR3 protein: ASSTGQGGEKLF; clone size: NA; V gene: TRBV5-1
CDR3 protein: ASSLPSSYEQY; clone size: NA; V gene: TRBV11-2
CDR3 protein: ASGPTGSYEQY; clone size: once; V gene: TRBV9